This T cell receptor (beta chain) was sequenced in a study of OX40 agonist ivuxolimab in advanced cancers. Overall study: As their treatment, patients were administered ivuxolimab, an agonistic anti-OX40 (CD134) antibody.

Germline V gene lookup returns CDR1 MNHEY and CDR2 SMNVEV (reference sequence). Trimming took off 6 bases at V and 0 bases at J, with 12 bases between the two ends. This CDR3 is 15 amino acids long. Sequenced by immunoSEQ multiplex PCR; TCRdb stores in-frame clones only, minus some. Of some 19,000 clones listed, over 80% were seen once; the top ten hold around 52%. This clone has just one count. The J gene is TRBJ2-1, the V gene TRBV27; D may be TRBD1 (6 bases). This TCR derives from an adult with an advanced solid tumor such as melanoma, head and neck, liver or kidney cancer. The material was CD4+ or CD8+ T cells sorted from blood, obtained in a trial of the OX40 agonist ivuxolimab. The CDR3 DNA follows: TGTGCCAGCAGACCTCAGGGGAGCTCCTACAATGAGCAGTTCTTC. Translating it yields CASRPQGSSYNEQFF.